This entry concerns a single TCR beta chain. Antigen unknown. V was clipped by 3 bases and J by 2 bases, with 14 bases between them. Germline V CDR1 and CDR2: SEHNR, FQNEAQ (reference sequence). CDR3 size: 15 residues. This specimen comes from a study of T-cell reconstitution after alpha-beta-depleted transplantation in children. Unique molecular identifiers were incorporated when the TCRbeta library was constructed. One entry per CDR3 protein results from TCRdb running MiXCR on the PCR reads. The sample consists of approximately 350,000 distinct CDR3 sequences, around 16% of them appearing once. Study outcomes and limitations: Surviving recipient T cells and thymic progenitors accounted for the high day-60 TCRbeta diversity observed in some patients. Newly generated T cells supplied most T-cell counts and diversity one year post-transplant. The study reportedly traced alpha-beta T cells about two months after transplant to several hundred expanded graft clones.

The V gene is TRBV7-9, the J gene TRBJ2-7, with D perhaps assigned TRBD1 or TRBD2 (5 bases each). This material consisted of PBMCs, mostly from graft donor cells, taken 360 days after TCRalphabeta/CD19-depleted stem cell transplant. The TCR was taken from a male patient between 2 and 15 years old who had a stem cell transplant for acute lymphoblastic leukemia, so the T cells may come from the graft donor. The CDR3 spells CASSFRDPRTYEQYF. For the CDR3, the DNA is TGTGCCAGCAGCTTCCGGGACCCGAGGACCTACGAGCAGTACTTC.